Listed here are 16 T cell receptor beta chains from one sample, sequenced in a study of T-cell reconstitution after alpha-beta-depleted transplantation in children. During its preparation, the TCRbeta library received unique molecular identifiers. TCRdb reprocessed the PCR reads via MiXCR and lists one record per CDR3 protein. Of around 700,000 distinct CDR3 sequences in the sample, around 13% were seen once. Source: PBMCs, taken before TCRalphabeta/CD19-depleted stem cell transplant. The source of these receptors is a girl aged 2 to 9 with congenital amegakaryocytic thrombocytopenia, due to receive a stem cell transplant.

The rearrangement uses TRBV24-1 and TRBJ1-5; a possible D gene is TRBD1 (5 bases). The germline V gene encodes CDR1 KGHDR and CDR2 SFDVKD. CDR3 length equals 14 residues. The V and J ends lost 5 bases and 2 bases respectively, with 9 bases between them. The CDR3 sequence is CATSGPGRNQPQHF. The CDR3 DNA is TGTGCCACCAGTGGGCCAGGGCGCAATCAGCCCCAGCATTTT.

The chain joins TRBV7-9 to TRBJ2-7, with 8 bases that match TRBD1. CDR3 length equals 17 residues. Germline loops: CDR1 SEHNR, CDR2 FQNEAQ (reference sequence). V was clipped by 4 bases and J by 5 bases; unmatched bases: 16. CDR3 nucleotides: TGTGCCAGCAGCTCCCTCCCCGGCGGACAGGGAAGGGACGAGCAGTACTTC. It encodes CASSSLPGGQGRDEQYF. The entire variable domain, with the rest obtained from reference TRBV7-9 and TRBJ2-7, is as follows: DTGVSQNPRHKITKRGQNVTFRCDPISEHNRLYWYRQTLGQGPEFLTYFQNEAQLEKSRLLSDRFSAERPKGSFSTLEIQRTEQGDSAMYLCASSSLPGGQGRDEQYFGPGTRLTVT.

The chain is built from TRBV10-1 and TRBJ2-5, with unresolved D. Germline assignment: CDR1 WNHNN and CDR2 SYGVQD (reference sequence). The CDR3 loop spans 13 amino acids. The V gene lost 4 bases and the J gene lost 4 bases, with 10 bases spanning the gap. CDR3 nucleotide sequence: TGCGCCAGCAGTGTGAGGCTGGGAGAGACCCAGTACTTC. Residues: CASSVRLGETQYF.

The J gene is TRBJ2-3, the V gene TRBV6-2 or TRBV6-3; 7 nucleotides align to TRBD1. V gave up 2 bases and J gave up 8 bases; unmatched junction bases: 4. CDR1 is MNHEY and CDR2 is SVGEGT in the germline V gene. This CDR3 has 13 amino acids. CDR3 sequence (DNA): TGTGCCAGCAGTTACCCCTCAGGGGGTACGCAGTATTTT. It translates to CASSYPSGGTQYF.

V is TRBV10-3 and J is TRBJ2-7, with D tentatively TRBD1 (8 bases). Between the trimmed V and J ends, which lost 0 bases and 4 bases, there was a span of 16 bases. The CDR3 totals 16 residues. Germline values: CDR1 ENHRY, CDR2 SYGVKD. Written as DNA, the CDR3 is TGTGCCATCAGTGAGTCTGCCGGACAGGGAGGGTACGAGCAGTACTTC. Amino acid sequence: CAISESAGQGGYEQYF.

This clonotype came up many times. V and J are TRBV5-1 and TRBJ2-3; TRBD2 agrees at 11 bases. V shed 0 bases, J shed 2 bases, and the junction held 2 bases outside the gene matches. Germline values: CDR1 SGHRS, CDR2 YFSETQ. This CDR3 has 16 amino acids. CDR3 DNA sequence: TGCGCCAGCAGCTTGGTACTAGCGGGAGCCACAGATACGCAGTATTTT. This sequence encodes CASSLVLAGATDTQYF.

The CDR3 loop is CASSSPYLEATDTQYF. As DNA, the CDR3 is TGTGCCAGCAGTTCACCATACCTAGAGGCCACAGATACGCAGTATTTT. The rearrangement joins TRBV25-1 to TRBJ2-3; D not certain. CDR3 length: 16 amino acids. In germline, CDR1 is MGHDK, CDR2 SYGVNS. V gave up 5 bases and J gave up 2 bases, with 17 bases separating them.

In this sample, this clonotype turned up once. The chain joins TRBV4-1 to TRBJ2-7, with TRBD1 matching 8 bases. The CDR3 is made up of 14 amino acids. The V gene end was trimmed by 2 bases and the J gene end by 4 bases; junction bases not matched to a gene: 4. Germline lookup yields CDR1 MGHRA and CDR2 YSYEKL. The chain's CDR3 is CASSQIQGGYEQYF. DNA for the CDR3: TGCGCCAGCAGCCAAATACAGGGGGGATACGAGCAGTACTTC.

This clonotype was seen many times. The chain's CDR3 is CSASSDLQSYEQYF. The CDR3 bases are TGCAGTGCTAGTTCGGACTTACAAAGCTACGAGCAGTACTTC. V is TRBV20-1 and J is TRBJ2-7, with D maybe TRBD2 (5 bases). This CDR3 has 14 residues. Germline loops: CDR1 DFQATT, CDR2 SNEGSKA (reference sequence). V was pared by 3 bases and J by 3 bases, with 15 bases between.

In its sample, this clonotype was seen many times. The gene calls are TRBV5-1 and TRBJ1-1; D not resolved. V shed 7 bases and J shed 0 bases, with 10 bases lying between them. Germline assignment: CDR1 SGHRS and CDR2 YFSETQ. The CDR3 is made up of 13 amino acids. CDR3 region: CASGSGVNTEAFF. Here the CDR3 DNA reads TGCGCCAGCGGTTCCGGAGTGAACACTGAAGCTTTCTTT. Full variable domain (rest looked up from reference TRBV5-1 and TRBJ1-1): KAGVTQTPRYLIKTRGQQVTLSCSPISGHRSVSWYQQTPGQGLQFLFEYFSETQRNKGNFPGRFSGRQFSNSRSEMNVSTLELGDSALYLCASGSGVNTEAFFGQGTRLTVV.

The genes are TRBV20-1 and TRBJ2-7; TRBD2 might be the D (6 bases). The length of the CDR3 is 13 residues. Per germline, CDR1 DFQATT and CDR2 SNEGSKA (reference sequence). Trimming took off 5 bases at V and 0 bases at J, with 11 bases between the two ends. This CDR3 reads CSARDFSSYEQYF. CDR3 DNA: TGCAGTGCTCGGGACTTTAGCTCCTACGAGCAGTACTTC.

This clonotype appeared many times. The genes are TRBV12-3 or TRBV12-4 and TRBJ2-3, with a tentative D call TRBD2 (6 bases). The CDR3 has 12 residues. Trimming shortened V by 5 bases and J by 7 bases, and 10 bases separated the two germline ends. CDR3 protein: CASSLLAHTQYF. In DNA, the CDR3 is TGTGCCAGCAGTCTCCTAGCGCATACGCAGTATTTT.

The chain recombines TRBV5-6 with TRBJ2-4; weak D call: TRBD1 (5 bases). Between the trimmed V and J ends, which lost 1 base and 3 bases, there was a span of 8 bases. Germline values: CDR1 SGHDT, CDR2 YYEEEE. CDR3 size: 14 residues. CDR3 nucleotides: TGTGCCAGCAGCTTGAGGGGCCTCAAAAACATTCAGTACTTC. It specifies CASSLRGLKNIQYF.

The chain combines TRBV28 with TRBJ1-4, with 9 bases identical to TRBD1. Trimming removed 5 bases from V and 7 bases from J; junction bases left unmatched: 8. The CDR3 covers 15 residues. The germline V gene encodes CDR1 MDHEN and CDR2 SYDVKM. DNA for the CDR3: TGTGCCAGCAGTCAAAAACAGGGGGCGCTTGAAAAACTGTTTTTT. Protein sequence: CASSQKQGALEKLFF.

The chain couples TRBV5-1 to TRBJ2-3; D remains ambiguous. Trimming cost V 3 bases and J 0 bases, with 11 bases left between them. Per germline, CDR1 SGHRS and CDR2 YFSETQ. This CDR3 comprises 15 residues. The CDR3 DNA sequence: TGCGCCAGCAGCTCATACGGGTCTAGCACAGATACGCAGTATTTT. Protein: CASSSYGSSTDTQYF.

In this sample, this clonotype turned up a few times. V gene TRBV21-1 combines with J gene TRBJ1-1; the table names TRBD1, a call not compared with the DNA. TRBV21-1 is a listed pseudogene. CDR3 length: 14 amino acids. The CDR3, as DNA: TGTGCCAGCAGCGATACAGGGGGTAACACTGAAGCTTTCTTT. Amino acids: CASSDTGGNTEAFF.